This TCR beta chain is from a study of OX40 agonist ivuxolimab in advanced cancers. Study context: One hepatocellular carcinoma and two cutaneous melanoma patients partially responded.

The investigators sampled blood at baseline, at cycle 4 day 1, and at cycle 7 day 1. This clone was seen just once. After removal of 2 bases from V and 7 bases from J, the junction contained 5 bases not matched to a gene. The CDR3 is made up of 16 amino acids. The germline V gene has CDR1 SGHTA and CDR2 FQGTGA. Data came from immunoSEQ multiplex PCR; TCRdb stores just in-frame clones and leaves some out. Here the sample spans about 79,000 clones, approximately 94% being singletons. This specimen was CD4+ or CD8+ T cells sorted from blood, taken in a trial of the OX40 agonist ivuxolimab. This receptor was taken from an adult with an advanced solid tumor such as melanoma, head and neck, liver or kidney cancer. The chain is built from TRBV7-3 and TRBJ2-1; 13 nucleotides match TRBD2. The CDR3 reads CASSLRLAGGENEQFF. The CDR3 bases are TGTGCCAGCAGCTTACGACTAGCGGGAGGTGAAAATGAGCAGTTCTTC.